The 14 T cell receptor beta chains in this list originate from one sample, sequenced in a study of T cell responses to AZD1222 COVID-19 vaccine. The data were produced by immunoSEQ multiplex PCR, yet TCRdb's version contains in-frame clones alone and is incomplete. Of 140,000 to 150,000 clones in the sample, around 94% are singletons; the top ten hold 10% to 15%. This material consisted of peripheral blood, taken after recovery from COVID-19. Receptors were obtained from an adult who had recovered from COVID-19.

This clone came up a few times. The rearrangement links TRBV28 to TRBJ2-7; possibly TRBD1 for D (5 bases). V lost 5 bases and J lost 3, with 17 bases in between. Germline V CDR1 and CDR2: MDHEN, SYDVKM. This CDR3 has 15 residues. The CDR3, as DNA: TGTGCCAGCAGTCCAAGTAGGGGATTTGGCTACGAGCAGTACTTC. Translated: CASSPSRGFGYEQYF.

The J gene is TRBJ2-7, the V gene TRBV5-1, with TRBD2 matching over 9 bases. The germline gives CDR1 SGHRS, CDR2 YFSETQ. CDR3 length: 15 residues. V shed 2 bases and J 4 bases; nucleotides not matched to a gene: 7. CDR3 sequence reads: CASSFVAGERYEQYF. The CDR3 DNA follows: TGCGCCAGCAGCTTCGTAGCGGGAGAAAGGTACGAGCAGTACTTC.

V and J are TRBV28 and TRBJ1-2, with D perhaps TRBD1 (6 bases). Per the germline V gene, CDR1 is MDHEN and CDR2 is SYDVKM. The CDR3 has 15 amino acids. V lost 5 bases and J 4 bases, leaving 17 bases between the germline ends. CDR3 DNA sequence: TGTGCCAGCAGTCCCACAGTGGACAGCATCTATGGCTACACCTTC. Amino acid sequence: CASSPTVDSIYGYTF.

The genes are TRBV28 and TRBJ2-2; D is unclear. Looked up from germline, CDR1 is MDHEN and CDR2 is SYDVKM. The V and J ends lost 0 bases and 7 bases respectively, with 3 bases between them. CDR3 size: 12 residues. This chain's CDR3 is CASSLWVGELFF. As DNA, the CDR3 is TGTGCCAGCAGTTTATGGGTCGGGGAGCTGTTTTTT.

The V gene is TRBV3-1 (or the pseudogene TRBV3-2), the J gene TRBJ1-5; 9 positions agree with TRBD1. V gave up 3 bases and J gave up 4 bases; unmatched junction bases: 4. Germline values: CDR1 LGHDT, CDR2 YNNKEL (reference sequence). This CDR3 contains 15 residues. In nucleotides, the CDR3 is TGTGCCAGCAGCCAGGGGACAGGGAGGAATCAGCCCCAGCATTTT. As protein: CASSQGTGRNQPQHF.

In this sample, this clone turned up once. The chain uses TRBV2 and TRBJ2-5; D call uncertain. The germline CDR1 and CDR2 sequences are SNHLY and FYNNEI. Between the trimmed V and J ends, which lost 1 base and 6 bases, there was a span of 12 bases. The length of the CDR3 is 14 residues. DNA of the CDR3: TGTGCCAGCAGTGAAGTAGGCCCTAGGAAGACCCAGTACTTC. Residues: CASSEVGPRKTQYF.

This chain joins TRBV27 and TRBJ1-6, with TRBD1 as a possible D gene (5 bases). V was shortened by 6 bases and J by 6 bases, with 15 bases between the two germline ends. The CDR3 is made up of 15 amino acids. Germline V gene data show CDR1 as MNHEY and CDR2 as SMNVEV (reference sequence). DNA of the CDR3: TGTGCCAGCAGATTAACAACAGGACCTAATTCACCCCTCCACTTT. The encoded protein is CASRLTTGPNSPLHF.

In its sample, this clone was seen once. The rearrangement links TRBV28 to TRBJ1-6; 7 nucleotides line up with TRBD1. With V trimmed by 8 bases and J by 5 bases, 6 bases remained unmatched. The CDR3 loop spans 14 amino acids. Germline values: CDR1 MDHEN, CDR2 SYDVKM. CDR3 nucleotides: TGTGCCAGCCTCACGACAGGGAATAATTCACCCCTCCACTTT. As protein: CASLTTGNNSPLHF.

This chain joins TRBV11-2 and TRBJ2-1; no definite D call. The CDR3 sequence is 13 residues long. The germline gives CDR1 SGHAT, CDR2 FQNNGV. Between the trimmed V and J ends, which lost 1 base and 9 bases, there was a span of 10 bases. The DNA for the CDR3 is TGTGCCAGCAGCTTAGCGCTTCTCCTTGAGCAGTTCTTC. Translating gives CASSLALLLEQFF.

This clone showed up just once. The chain employs TRBV19 and TRBJ2-7; D is uncertain. This CDR3 has 18 residues. Trimming took 4 bases from V and 2 from J, leaving 24 bases between them. Germline V gene sequence: CDR1 LNHDA, CDR2 SQIVND (reference sequence). The CDR3 sequence: CASSTASPYSRRAYEQYF. The CDR3 bases are TGTGCCAGTAGTACCGCATCTCCTTACAGTAGAAGGGCCTACGAGCAGTACTTC.

The genes are TRBV4-1 and TRBJ1-4, with a possible D match to TRBD1 (5 bases). CDR1 and CDR2 (germline): MGHRA, YSYEKL. The CDR3 spans 15 residues. V shed 2 bases and J shed 11 bases, with 18 bases lying between them. The CDR3 DNA reads as TGCGCCAGCAGCCAACCGAAGACAGTATTGGGGAAACTGTTTTTT. Translating gives CASSQPKTVLGKLFF.

The V gene is TRBV4-2, the J gene TRBJ2-5, with 9 bases that match TRBD1. The CDR3 is made up of 15 amino acids. V shed 2 bases and J 4 bases; nucleotides not matched to a gene: 5. Germline CDR1 reads LGHNA; CDR2 reads YNFKEQ. The CDR3 DNA sequence: TGTGCCAGCAGCCAAATGGGACAGGGAGGAGAGACCCAGTACTTC. It specifies CASSQMGQGGETQYF.

This chain links TRBV6-5 with TRBJ2-1; D is unclear. V lost 0 bases to trimming and J lost 7 bases, with 16 bases between them. Germline CDR1 reads MNHEY; CDR2 reads SVGAGI. The CDR3 loop spans 16 amino acids. CDR3 sequence reads: CASSYSTQQEMNEQFF. CDR3 sequence (DNA): TGTGCCAGCAGTTACTCGACCCAGCAGGAGATGAATGAGCAGTTCTTC.

The V and J genes are TRBV5-1 and TRBJ2-5; D is possibly TRBD1 or TRBD2 (5 bases each). Germline V gives CDR1 SGHRS, CDR2 YFSETQ. The V end was cut by 3 bases, the J end by 4 bases, with 10 bases between. The CDR3 has 13 amino acids. The CDR3 is CASSWDVTETQYF. DNA of the CDR3: TGCGCCAGCAGCTGGGACGTAACAGAGACCCAGTACTTC. The full variable domain, completed using reference TRBV5-1 and TRBJ2-5, is KAGVTQTPRYLIKTRGQQVTLSCSPISGHRSVSWYQQTPGQGLQFLFEYFSETQRNKGNFPGRFSGRQFSNSRSEMNVSTLELGDSALYLCASSWDVTETQYFGPGTRLLVL.